This T cell receptor beta chain was sequenced in a study of memory CD4+ T cells and cytomegalovirus serostatus. Trimming left V 3 bases short and J 4 bases short, with 10 bases between. The CDR3 totals 14 residues. Germline CDR1 reads MDHEN; CDR2 reads SYDVKM. Single viable CD3+CD4+CD8-CD45RO+ cells were sorted as the memory CD4+ T cells. Comments on this clone: The antigen is undetermined.

Sequencing was performed with immunoSEQ multiplex PCR; in TCRdb, only in-frame clones are kept and a portion is missing. The profile covers tens of thousands of clones, with over 70% appearing a single time and 1% taken by the ten largest. Study results and limitations: Median bootstrapped AUC for CMV status was about 0.95 originally, about 0.9 US-trained. Of roughly 180 reported CMV TCRbeta sequences, around 62 were found in memory CD4+ repertoires. Suggested: most of the CMV-linked TCR signature lies in CD4+ memory cells.

The sequenced sample consisted of memory CD4+ T cells from blood. The chain has TRBV28 and TRBJ1-5; a possible D gene is TRBD1 (5 bases). The source of this sequence is an adult in good health and CMV-seronegative. CDR3 loop: CASSFGGENQPQHF. The DNA for the CDR3 is TGTGCCAGCAGTTTCGGGGGGGAAAATCAGCCCCAGCATTTT.